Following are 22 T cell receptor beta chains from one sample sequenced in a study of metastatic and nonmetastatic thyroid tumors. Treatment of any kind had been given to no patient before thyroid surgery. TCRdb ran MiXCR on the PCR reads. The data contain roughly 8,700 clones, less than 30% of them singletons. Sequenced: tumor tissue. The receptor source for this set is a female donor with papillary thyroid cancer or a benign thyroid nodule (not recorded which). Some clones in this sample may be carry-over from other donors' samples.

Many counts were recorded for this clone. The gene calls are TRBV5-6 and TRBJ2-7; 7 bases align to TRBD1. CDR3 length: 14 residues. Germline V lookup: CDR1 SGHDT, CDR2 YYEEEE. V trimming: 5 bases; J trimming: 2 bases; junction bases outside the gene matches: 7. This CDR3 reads CASRPTGNPYEQYF. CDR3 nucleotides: TGTGCCAGCAGACCGACAGGGAATCCCTACGAGCAGTACTTC.

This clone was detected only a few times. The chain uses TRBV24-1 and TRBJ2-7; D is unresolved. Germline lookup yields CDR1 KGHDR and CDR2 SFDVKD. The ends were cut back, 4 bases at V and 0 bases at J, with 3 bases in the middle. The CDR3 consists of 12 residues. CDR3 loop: CATSDGSYEQYF. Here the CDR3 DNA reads TGTGCCACCAGTGACGGCTCCTACGAGCAGTACTTC.

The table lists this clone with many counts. The CDR3, as DNA: TGCGCCAGCAGCTTGGGGGCGGGAGGGCTGCTCTCCTACGAGCAGTACTTC. This codes for CASSLGAGGLLSYEQYF. The chain couples TRBV5-1 to TRBJ2-7; 9 bases fit TRBD2. The V and J ends lost 0 bases and 0 bases, in that order; junction bases with no gene match: 7. The germline gives CDR1 SGHRS, CDR2 YFSETQ. The CDR3 extends over 17 amino acids.

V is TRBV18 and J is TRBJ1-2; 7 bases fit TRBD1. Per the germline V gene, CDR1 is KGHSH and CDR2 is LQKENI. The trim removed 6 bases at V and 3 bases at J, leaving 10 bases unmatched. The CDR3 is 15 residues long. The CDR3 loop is CASSYEDRADYGYTF. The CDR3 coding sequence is TGTGCCAGCTCTTACGAAGACAGGGCGGACTATGGCTACACCTTC.

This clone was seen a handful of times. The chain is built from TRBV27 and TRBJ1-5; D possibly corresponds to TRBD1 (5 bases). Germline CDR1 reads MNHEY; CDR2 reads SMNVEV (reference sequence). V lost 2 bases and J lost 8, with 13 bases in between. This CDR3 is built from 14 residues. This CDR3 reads CASSLRGRGEPQHF. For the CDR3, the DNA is TGTGCCAGCAGTTTAAGGGGCCGGGGAGAGCCCCAGCATTTT.

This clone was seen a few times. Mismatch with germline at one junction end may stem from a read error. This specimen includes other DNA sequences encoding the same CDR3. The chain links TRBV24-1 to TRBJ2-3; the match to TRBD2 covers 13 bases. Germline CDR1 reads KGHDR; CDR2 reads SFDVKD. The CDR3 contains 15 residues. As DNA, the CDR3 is TGTGCCACTAGTGACACTAGCGGGAGGGCTGGGAAGCAGTATTTT. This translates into CATSDTSGRAGKQYF.

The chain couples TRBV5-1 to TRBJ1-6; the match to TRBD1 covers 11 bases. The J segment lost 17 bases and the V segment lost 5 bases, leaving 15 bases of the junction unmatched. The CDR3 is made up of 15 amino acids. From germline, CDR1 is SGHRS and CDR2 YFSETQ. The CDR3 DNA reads TGCGCCAGCAGTGAGTGGGGACAGGGGGTTTCACCAATCCACTTT. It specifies CASSEWGQGVSPIHF.

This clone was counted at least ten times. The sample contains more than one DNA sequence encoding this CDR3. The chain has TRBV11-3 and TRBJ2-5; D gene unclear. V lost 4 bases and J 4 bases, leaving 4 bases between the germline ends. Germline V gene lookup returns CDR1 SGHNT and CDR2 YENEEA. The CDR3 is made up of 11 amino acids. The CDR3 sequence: CASSWAETQYF. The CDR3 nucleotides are TGTGCCAGCAGCTGGGCAGAGACCCAGTACTTC. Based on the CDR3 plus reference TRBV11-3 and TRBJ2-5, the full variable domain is EAGVVQSPRYKIIEKKQPVAFWCNPISGHNTLYWYLQNLGQGPELLIRYENEEAVDDSQLPKDRFSAERLKGVDSTLKIQPAELGDSAVYLCASSWAETQYFGPGTRLLVL.

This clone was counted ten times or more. CDR3 residues: CASRAGTSGNRFEQFF. In nucleotides, the CDR3 is TGTGCCAGTAGGGCCGGGACTAGCGGGAATCGATTTGAGCAGTTCTTC. The V and J genes are TRBV19 and TRBJ2-1, with 13 bases that match TRBD2. The CDR3 length is 16 residues. Germline CDR1 is LNHDA and CDR2 is SQIVND (reference sequence). J lost 9 bases, V lost 6 bases, and 11 bases had no gene match.

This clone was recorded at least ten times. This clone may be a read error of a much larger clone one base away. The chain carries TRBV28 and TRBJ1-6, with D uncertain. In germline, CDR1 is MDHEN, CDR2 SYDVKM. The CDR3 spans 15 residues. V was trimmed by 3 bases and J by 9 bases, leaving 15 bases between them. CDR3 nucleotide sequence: TGTGCCAGCAGTTTGTTAGTGATAGGTGGTTCACCCCTCCACTTT. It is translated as CASSLLVIGGSPLHF.

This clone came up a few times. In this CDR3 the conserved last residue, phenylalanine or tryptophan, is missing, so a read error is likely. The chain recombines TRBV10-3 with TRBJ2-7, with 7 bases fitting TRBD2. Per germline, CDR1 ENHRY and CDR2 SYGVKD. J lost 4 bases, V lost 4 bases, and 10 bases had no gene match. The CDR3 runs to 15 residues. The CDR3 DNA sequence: TGTGCCATCAGTGGGTCGGCGGGAGTGCCGTACGAGCAGTACCTC. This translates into CAISGSAGVPYEQYL.

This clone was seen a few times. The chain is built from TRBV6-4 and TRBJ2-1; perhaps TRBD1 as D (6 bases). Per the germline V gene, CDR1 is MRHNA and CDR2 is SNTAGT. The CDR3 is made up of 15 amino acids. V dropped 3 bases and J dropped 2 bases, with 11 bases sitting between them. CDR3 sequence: CASSEGAGAYNEQFF. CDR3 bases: TGTGCCAGCAGTGAAGGGGCAGGGGCCTACAATGAGCAGTTCTTC.

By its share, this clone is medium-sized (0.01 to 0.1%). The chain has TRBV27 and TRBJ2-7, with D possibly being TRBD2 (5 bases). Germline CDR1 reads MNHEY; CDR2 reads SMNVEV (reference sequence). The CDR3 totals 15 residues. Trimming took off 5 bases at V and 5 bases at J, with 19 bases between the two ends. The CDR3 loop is CASSPYPPSRNEQYF. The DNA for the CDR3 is TGTGCCAGCAGTCCTTACCCCCCTAGCCGGAACGAGCAGTACTTC.

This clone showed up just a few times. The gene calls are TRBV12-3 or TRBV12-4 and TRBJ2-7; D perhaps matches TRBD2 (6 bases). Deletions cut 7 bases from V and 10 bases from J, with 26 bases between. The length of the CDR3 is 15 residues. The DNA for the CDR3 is TGTGCCAGCATCCCCGGACTATCGGGAGCCTTCGATCAGTACTTC. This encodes CASIPGLSGAFDQYF.

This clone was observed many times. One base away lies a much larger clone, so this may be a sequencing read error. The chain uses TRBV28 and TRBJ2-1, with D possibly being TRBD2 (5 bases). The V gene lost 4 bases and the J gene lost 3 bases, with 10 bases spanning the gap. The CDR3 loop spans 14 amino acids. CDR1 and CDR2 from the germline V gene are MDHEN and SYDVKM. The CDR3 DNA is TGTGCCAGCAGTTGGACGGGATACTACAATGAGCAGTTCTTC. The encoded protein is CASSWTGYYNEQFF.

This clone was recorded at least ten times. In DNA, the CDR3 is TGTGCCAGCAGCGTAGGCAATAGCTACAATGAGCAGTTCTTC. Its translation is CASSVGNSYNEQFF. This chain uses TRBV9 with TRBJ2-1; no clear D. The CDR3 length is 14 residues. From germline, CDR1 is SGDLS and CDR2 YYNGEE. Deletions cut 0 bases from V and 3 bases from J, with 7 bases between.

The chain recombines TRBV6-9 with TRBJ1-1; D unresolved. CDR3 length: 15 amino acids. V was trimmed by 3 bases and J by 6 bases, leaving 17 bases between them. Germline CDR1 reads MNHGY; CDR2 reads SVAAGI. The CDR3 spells CASSYDVPSSAEAFF. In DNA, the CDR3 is TGTGCCAGCAGTTACGATGTACCATCGAGCGCTGAAGCTTTCTTT.

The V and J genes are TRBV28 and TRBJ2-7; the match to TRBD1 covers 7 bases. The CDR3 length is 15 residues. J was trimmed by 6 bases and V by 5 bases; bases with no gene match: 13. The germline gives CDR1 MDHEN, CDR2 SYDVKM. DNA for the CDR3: TGTGCCAGCAGTCCCCCTTTCTTACAGGGGTCCGAGCAGTACTTC. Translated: CASSPPFLQGSEQYF.

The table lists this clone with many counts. CDR3 amino acids: CASSPLGGANEKLFF. CDR3 sequence (DNA): TGTGCCAGCAGTCCGCTAGGGGGGGCGAATGAAAAACTGTTTTTT. The chain recombines TRBV27 with TRBJ1-4, with D possibly matching TRBD1 (6 bases). CDR3 length: 15 residues. Germline V gene data show CDR1 as MNHEY and CDR2 as SMNVEV (reference sequence). The germline V and J ends were trimmed by 5 bases and 5 bases, with 15 bases remaining between them.

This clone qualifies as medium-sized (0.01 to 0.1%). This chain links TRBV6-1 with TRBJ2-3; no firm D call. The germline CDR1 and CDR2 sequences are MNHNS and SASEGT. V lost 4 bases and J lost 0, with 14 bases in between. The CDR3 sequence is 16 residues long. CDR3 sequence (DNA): TGTGCCAGCAGTGCCGCGATAAGAGTTAGCACAGATACGCAGTATTTT. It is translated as CASSAAIRVSTDTQYF.

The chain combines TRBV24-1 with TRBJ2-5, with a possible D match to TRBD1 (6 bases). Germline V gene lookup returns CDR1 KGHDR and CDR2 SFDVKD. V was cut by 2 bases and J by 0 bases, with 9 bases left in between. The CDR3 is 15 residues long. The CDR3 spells CATSDSSGDQETQYF. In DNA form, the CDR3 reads TGTGCCACCAGTGATTCTTCAGGGGACCAAGAGACCCAGTACTTC.

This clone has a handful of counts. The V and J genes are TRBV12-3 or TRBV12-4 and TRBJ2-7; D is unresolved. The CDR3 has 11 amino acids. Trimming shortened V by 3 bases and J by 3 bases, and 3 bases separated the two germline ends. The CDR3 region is CASSLGYEQYF. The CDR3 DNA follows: TGTGCCAGCAGTTTGGGCTACGAGCAGTACTTC.